This T cell receptor beta chain was recovered during a study of memory CD4+ T cells and cytomegalovirus serostatus. Turning to the study itself: Of the healthy Belgian adults, under 10 were CMV seropositive and 20 to 25 seronegative.

Only in-frame clones appear in the TCRdb table, and some are missing; sequencing was by immunoSEQ multiplex PCR. The table lists roughly 50,000 clones, 78% of them singletons. Single viable CD3+CD4+CD8-CD45RO+ cells were sorted as the memory CD4+ T cells. CD4+ T cells were isolated by positive magnetic selection. Between the trimmed V and J ends, which lost 0 bases and 0 bases, there was a span of 3 bases. The CDR3 spans 13 residues. The germline V gene has CDR1 SGHRS and CDR2 YFSETQ. Regarding the study as a whole: Each of approximately 63 CMV-associated TCRbeta sequences occurred in one to five individuals.

About this clone: The antigen is undetermined. This specimen includes other DNA sequences encoding the same CDR3.

Sequencing input: memory CD4+ T cells from blood. The chain joins TRBV5-1 to TRBJ1-2; D remains unclear. The TCR originated in an adult in good health and CMV-seronegative. CDR3 sequence reads: CASSLGTNYGYTF. CDR3 DNA: TGCGCCAGCAGCTTGGGAACTAACTATGGCTACACCTTC.